The sequence of this T cell receptor beta chain was determined in a study of memory CD4+ T cells and cytomegalovirus serostatus. Single viable CD3+CD4+CD8-CD45RO+ cells were sorted as the memory CD4+ T cells. Clones were sequenced by immunoSEQ multiplex PCR, and TCRdb holds only the in-frame ones, with some missing. The sample lists about 60,000 clones, about three quarters occurring once. The CDR3 consists of 15 residues. The junction had 4 bases not matched to a gene; V was cut back by 7 bases and J by 0 bases. Germline CDR1 MNHEY, CDR2 SVGAGI. This clonotype originated in an adult in good health and CMV-seronegative. Some clones in this sample may be carry-over from other donors' samples. The sequencing input was memory CD4+ T cells from blood. This chain links TRBV6-5 with TRBJ2-2; 8 positions agree with TRBD2. CDR3 in amino acids: CASTLAGTNTGELFF. As DNA, the CDR3 is TGTGCCAGCACCTTAGCGGGGACGAACACCGGGGAGCTGTTTTTT.